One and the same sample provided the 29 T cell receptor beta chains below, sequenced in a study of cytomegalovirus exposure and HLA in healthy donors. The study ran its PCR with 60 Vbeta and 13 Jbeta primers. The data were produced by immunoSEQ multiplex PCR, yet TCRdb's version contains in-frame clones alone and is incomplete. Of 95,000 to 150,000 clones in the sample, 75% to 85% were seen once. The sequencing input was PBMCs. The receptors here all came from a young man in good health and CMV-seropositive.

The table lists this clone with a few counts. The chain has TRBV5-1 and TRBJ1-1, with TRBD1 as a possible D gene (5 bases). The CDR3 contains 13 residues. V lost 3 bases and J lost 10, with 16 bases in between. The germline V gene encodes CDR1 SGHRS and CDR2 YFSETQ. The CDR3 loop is CASSWGGEGAAFF. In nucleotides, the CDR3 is TGCGCCAGCAGCTGGGGGGGGGAAGGAGCAGCTTTCTTT.

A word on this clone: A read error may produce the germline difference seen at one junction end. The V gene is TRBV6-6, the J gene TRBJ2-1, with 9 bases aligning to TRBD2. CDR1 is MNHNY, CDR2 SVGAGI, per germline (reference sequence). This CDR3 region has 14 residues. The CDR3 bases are TGTGCCAGCAGTACGGGCGGGGGGGGCGGTGAGCGGTTCTTC. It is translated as CASSTGGGGGERFF.

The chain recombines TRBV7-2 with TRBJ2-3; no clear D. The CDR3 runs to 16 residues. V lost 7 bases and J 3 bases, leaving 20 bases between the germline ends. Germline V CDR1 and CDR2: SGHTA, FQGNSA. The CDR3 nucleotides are TGTGCCAGCACAATCTCGGCGCGACAACCGACAGATACGCAGTATTTT. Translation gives CASTISARQPTDTQYF.

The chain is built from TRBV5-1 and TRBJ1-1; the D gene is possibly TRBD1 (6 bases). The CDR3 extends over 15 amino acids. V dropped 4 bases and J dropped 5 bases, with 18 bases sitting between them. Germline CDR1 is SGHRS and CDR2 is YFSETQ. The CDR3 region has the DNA TGCGCCAGCAGCCCAACAGGGATGTGGTGGACTGAAGCTTTCTTT. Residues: CASSPTGMWWTEAFF.

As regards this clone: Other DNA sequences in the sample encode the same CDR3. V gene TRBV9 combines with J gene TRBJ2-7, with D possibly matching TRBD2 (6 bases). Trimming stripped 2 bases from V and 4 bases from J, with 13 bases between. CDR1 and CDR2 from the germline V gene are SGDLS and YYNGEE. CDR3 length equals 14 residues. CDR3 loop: CASSVSGTGYEQYF. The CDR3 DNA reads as TGTGCCAGCAGCGTTTCTGGGACTGGGTACGAGCAGTACTTC.

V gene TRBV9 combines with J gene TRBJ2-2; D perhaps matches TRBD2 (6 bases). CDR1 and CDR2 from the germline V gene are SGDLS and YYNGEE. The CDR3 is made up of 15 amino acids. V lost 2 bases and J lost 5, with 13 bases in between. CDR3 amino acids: CASSVFGGETGELFF. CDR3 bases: TGTGCCAGCAGCGTGTTCGGGGGAGAGACCGGGGAGCTGTTTTTT.

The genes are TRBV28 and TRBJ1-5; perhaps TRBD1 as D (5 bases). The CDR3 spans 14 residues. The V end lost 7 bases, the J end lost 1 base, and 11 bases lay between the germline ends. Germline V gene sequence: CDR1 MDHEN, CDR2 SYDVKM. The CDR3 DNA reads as TGTGCCAGCACCTTTAGGGGAAGCAATCAGCCCCAGCATTTT. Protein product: CASTFRGSNQPQHF.

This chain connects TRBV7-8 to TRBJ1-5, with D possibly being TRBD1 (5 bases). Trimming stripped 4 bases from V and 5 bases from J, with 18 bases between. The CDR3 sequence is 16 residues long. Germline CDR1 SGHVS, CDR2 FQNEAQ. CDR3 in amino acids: CASSSSRALGDQPQHF. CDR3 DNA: TGTGCCAGCAGCTCGAGCCGGGCCCTAGGGGATCAGCCCCAGCATTTT.

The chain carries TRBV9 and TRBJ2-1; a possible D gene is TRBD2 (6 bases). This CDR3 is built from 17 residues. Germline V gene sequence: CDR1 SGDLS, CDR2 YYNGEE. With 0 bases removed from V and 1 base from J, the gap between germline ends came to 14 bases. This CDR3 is CASSVGALGGSYNEQFF. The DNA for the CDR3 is TGTGCCAGCAGCGTAGGGGCTCTGGGGGGTTCCTACAATGAGCAGTTCTTC.

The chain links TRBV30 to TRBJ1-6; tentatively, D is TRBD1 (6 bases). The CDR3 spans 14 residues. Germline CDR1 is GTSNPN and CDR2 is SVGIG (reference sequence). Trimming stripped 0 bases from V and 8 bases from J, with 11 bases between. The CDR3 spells CAWSVRGADSPLHF. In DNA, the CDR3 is TGTGCCTGGAGTGTACGGGGGGCGGATTCACCCCTCCACTTT. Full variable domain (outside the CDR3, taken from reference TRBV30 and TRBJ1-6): SQTIHQWPATLVQPVGSPLSLECTVEGTSNPNLYWYRQAAGRGLQLLFYSVGIGQISSEVPQNLSASRPQDRQFILSSKKLLLSDSGFYLCAWSVRGADSPLHFGNGTRLTVT.

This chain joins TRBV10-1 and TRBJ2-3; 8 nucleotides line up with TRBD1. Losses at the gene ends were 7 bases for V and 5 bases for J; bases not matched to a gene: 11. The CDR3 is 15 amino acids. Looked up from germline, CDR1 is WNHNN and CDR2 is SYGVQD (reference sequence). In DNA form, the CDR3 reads TGCGCCAGCACCGATCCGGGACAGGAGGGAGATACGCAGTATTTT. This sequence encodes CASTDPGQEGDTQYF.

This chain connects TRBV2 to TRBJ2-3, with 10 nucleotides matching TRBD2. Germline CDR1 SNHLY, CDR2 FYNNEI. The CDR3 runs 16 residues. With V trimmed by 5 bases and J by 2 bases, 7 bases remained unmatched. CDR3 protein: CASSRISGGATDTQYF. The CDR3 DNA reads TGTGCCAGCAGTAGAATAAGCGGGGGGGCCACAGATACGCAGTATTTT.

The CDR3 is CAISEYPPRLAGGVYEQYF. The CDR3, as DNA: TGTGCCATCAGTGAGTACCCCCCCCGACTAGCGGGGGGAGTCTACGAGCAGTACTTC. The chain carries TRBV10-3 and TRBJ2-5; 13 bases align to TRBD2. The J call is uncertain, as TRBJ2-7 better fits the DNA end. This CDR3 has 19 amino acids. Germline-derived CDR1 and CDR2 are ENHRY and SYGVKD.

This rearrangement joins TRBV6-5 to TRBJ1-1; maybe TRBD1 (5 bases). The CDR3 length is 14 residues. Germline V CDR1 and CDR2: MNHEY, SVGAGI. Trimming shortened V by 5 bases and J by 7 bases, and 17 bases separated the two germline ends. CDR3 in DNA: TGTGCCAGCAGTCCTCAAGACAGTAGGAATGAAGCTTTCTTT. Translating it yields CASSPQDSRNEAFF.

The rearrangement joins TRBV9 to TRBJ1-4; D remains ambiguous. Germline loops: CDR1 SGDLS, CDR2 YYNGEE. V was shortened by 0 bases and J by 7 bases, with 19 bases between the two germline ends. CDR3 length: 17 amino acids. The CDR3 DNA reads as TGTGCCAGCAGCGTAGGGGGTCACCCGGGAAGGAGTGAAAAACTGTTTTTT. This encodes CASSVGGHPGRSEKLFF. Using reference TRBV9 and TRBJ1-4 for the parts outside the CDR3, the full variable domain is DSGVTQTPKHLITATGQRVTLRCSPRSGDLSVYWYQQSLDQGLQFLIQYYNGEERAKGNILERFSAQQFPDLHSELNLSSLELGDSALYFCASSVGGHPGRSEKLFFGSGTQLSVL.

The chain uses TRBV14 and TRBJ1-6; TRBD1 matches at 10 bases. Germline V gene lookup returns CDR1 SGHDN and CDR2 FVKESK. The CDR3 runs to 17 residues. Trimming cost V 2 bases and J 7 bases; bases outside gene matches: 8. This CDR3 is CASSQRQGAKGNSPLHF. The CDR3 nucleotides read TGTGCCAGCAGCCAAAGACAGGGGGCAAAGGGAAATTCACCCCTCCACTTT.

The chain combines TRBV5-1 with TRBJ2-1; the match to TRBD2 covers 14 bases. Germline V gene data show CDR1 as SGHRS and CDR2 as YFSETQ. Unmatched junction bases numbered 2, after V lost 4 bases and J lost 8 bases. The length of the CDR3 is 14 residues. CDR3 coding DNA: TGCGCCAGCAGCCCGGGACTAGCGGGGGATGAGCAGTTCTTC. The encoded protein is CASSPGLAGDEQFF.

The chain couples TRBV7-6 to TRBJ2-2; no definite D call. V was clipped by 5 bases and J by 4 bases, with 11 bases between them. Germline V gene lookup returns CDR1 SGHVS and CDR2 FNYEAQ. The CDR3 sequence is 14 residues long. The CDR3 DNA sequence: TGTGCCAGCAGCACTTATAGAGGCACCGGGGAGCTGTTTTTT. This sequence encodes CASSTYRGTGELFF.

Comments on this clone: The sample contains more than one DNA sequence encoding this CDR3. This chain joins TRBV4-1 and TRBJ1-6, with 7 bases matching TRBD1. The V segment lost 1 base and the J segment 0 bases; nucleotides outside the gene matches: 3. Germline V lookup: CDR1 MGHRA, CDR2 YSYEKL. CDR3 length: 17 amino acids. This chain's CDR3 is CASSQGGQSSYNSPLHF. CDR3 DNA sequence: TGCGCCAGCAGCCAAGGGGGACAGAGCTCCTATAATTCACCCCTCCACTTT.

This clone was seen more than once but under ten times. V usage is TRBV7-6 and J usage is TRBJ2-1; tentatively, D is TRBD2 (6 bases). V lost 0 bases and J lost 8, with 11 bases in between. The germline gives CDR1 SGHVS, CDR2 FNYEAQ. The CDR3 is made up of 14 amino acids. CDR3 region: CASSLAGRGDEQFF. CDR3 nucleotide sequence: TGTGCCAGCAGCTTAGCCGGGCGGGGCGATGAGCAGTTCTTC.

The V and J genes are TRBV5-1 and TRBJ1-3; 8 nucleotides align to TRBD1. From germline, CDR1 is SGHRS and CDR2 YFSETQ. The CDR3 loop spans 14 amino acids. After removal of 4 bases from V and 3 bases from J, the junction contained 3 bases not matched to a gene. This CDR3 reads CASSGTGGGNTIYF. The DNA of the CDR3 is TGCGCCAGCAGCGGGACAGGCGGTGGAAACACCATATATTTT.

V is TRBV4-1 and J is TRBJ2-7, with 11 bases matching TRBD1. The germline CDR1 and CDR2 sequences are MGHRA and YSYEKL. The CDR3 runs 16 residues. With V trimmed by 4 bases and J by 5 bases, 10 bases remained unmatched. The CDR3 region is CASSPRVDRGRDEQYF. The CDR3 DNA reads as TGCGCCAGCAGCCCCCGGGTGGACAGGGGGCGCGACGAGCAGTACTTC.

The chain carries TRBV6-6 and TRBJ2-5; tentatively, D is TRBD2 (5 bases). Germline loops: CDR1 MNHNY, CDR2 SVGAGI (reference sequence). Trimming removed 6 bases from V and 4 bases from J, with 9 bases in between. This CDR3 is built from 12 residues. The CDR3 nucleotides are TGTGCCAGCAGCGGGGAAGGAGAGACCCAGTACTTC. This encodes CASSGEGETQYF.

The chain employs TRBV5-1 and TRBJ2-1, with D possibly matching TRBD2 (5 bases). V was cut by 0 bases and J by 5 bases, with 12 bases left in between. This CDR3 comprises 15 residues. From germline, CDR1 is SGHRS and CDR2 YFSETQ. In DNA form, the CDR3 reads TGCGCCAGCAGCTTGGGGACTCGAACCGACAATGAGCAGTTCTTC. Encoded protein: CASSLGTRTDNEQFF. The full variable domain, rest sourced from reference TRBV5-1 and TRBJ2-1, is KAGVTQTPRYLIKTRGQQVTLSCSPISGHRSVSWYQQTPGQGLQFLFEYFSETQRNKGNFPGRFSGRQFSNSRSEMNVSTLELGDSALYLCASSLGTRTDNEQFFGPGTRLTVL.

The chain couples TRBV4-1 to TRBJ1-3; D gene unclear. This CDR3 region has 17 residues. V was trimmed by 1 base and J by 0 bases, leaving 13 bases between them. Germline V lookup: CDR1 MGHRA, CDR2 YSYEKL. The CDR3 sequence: CASSQGASIGSGNTIYF. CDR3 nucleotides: TGCGCCAGCAGCCAAGGGGCGAGTATCGGCTCTGGAAACACCATATATTTT.

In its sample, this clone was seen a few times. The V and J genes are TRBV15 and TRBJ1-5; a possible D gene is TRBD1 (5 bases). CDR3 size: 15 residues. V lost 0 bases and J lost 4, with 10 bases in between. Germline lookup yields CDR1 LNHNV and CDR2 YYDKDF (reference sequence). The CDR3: CATSRELQVNQPQHF. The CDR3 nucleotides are TGTGCCACCAGCAGAGAACTACAGGTAAATCAGCCCCAGCATTTT.

The CDR3 DNA reads TGTGCCAGCAGTGAATTGGAGGGCAACTATGGCTACACCTTC. It codes for CASSELEGNYGYTF. The V and J genes are TRBV2 and TRBJ1-2; D not resolved. The germline gives CDR1 SNHLY, CDR2 FYNNEI. V dropped 2 bases and J dropped 2 bases, with 9 bases sitting between them. This CDR3 has 14 amino acids.

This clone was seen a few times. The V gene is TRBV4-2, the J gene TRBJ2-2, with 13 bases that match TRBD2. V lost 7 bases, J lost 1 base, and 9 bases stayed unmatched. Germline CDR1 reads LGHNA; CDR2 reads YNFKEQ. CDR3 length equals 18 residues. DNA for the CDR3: TGTGCCAGCACGGAAGGACTAGCGGGGGTTCTGAACACCGGGGAGCTGTTTTTT. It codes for CASTEGLAGVLNTGELFF.

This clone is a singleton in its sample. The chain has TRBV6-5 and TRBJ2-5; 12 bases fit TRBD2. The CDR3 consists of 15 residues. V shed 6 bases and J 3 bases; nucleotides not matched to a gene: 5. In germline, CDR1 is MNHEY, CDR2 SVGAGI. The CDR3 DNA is TGTGCCAGCAGCCCGGGACTAGCGGGCAAAGAGACCCAGTACTTC. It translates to CASSPGLAGKETQYF.